The T cell receptor beta chain described here comes from a study of CD8 T cells in ankylosing spondylitis. Germline V CDR1 and CDR2: SEHNR, FQNEAQ (reference sequence). With 5 bases removed from V and 7 bases from J, the gap between germline ends came to 11 bases. The CDR3 covers 13 residues. Researchers built TCR beta libraries using quantitative 5'-RACE with molecular barcodes. TCRdb re-analysed the 5' RACE reads in MiXCR, keeping a single row per CDR3 protein. This sample carries roughly 60,000 distinct CDR3 sequences, approximately 6% of them seen once, and the ten largest clones take approximately 5%. Study-level points and caveats: Clones linked with disease were CD8+ and fairly uncommon in the peripheral blood.

Of note for this clonotype: Its cognate antigen is unknown.

The TCR comes from a male donor with ankylosing spondylitis. The chain has TRBV7-9 and TRBJ1-4; D is possibly TRBD1 (5 bases). The specimen was synovial fluid, either unsorted or a sorted T cell fraction (not recorded which). The CDR3 DNA sequence: TGTGCCAGCAGCGTTCCAGGGACTGAAAAACTGTTTTTT. Amino acids: CASSVPGTEKLFF.